The clone carrying this T cell receptor (beta chain) appeared once. The CDR3 is 13 residues long. The V and J ends lost 8 bases and 4 bases respectively, with 15 bases between them. Germline CDR1 reads MGHDK; CDR2 reads SYGVNS. 60 Vbeta and 13 Jbeta primers were used in PCR. Libraries were prepared by immunoSEQ multiplex PCR; TCRdb keeps only in-frame clonotypes and omits some of them. This sample has fewer than 200,000 clones; around 90% occur once, and the top ten carry 1% to 1.4%. This entry belongs to a study of cytomegalovirus exposure and HLA in healthy donors. This rearrangement joins TRBV25-1 to TRBJ2-7; D not resolved. The source of this sequence is a boy younger than 10 in good health and CMV-seronegative. The material sequenced was PBMCs. CDR3 loop: CASGRGQQYEQYF. The CDR3, as DNA: TGTGCCAGCGGTCGTGGGCAGCAGTACGAGCAGTACTTC.